The sequence of this TCR beta chain was determined in a study of blood T cell repertoires in COVID-19. Study-wide background: The study drew acute and convalescent COVID-19 samples from the United States, Italy and Spain. Nucleic acid was either cDNA or gDNA, and it came from T cells, B-cell-depleted T cells, or PBMCs.

Original data processing: Estimates of nucleated cell counts were drawn from the amplification of reference gene primers. This table comes from immunoSEQ multiplex PCR, and its TCRdb copy is limited to in-frame clones, with some not included. V, J and clone size were drawn from that table, and D and trimming were deduced from the DNA. Among some 300,000 clones, about 85% were seen once, and the ten largest hold around 4.5%. Germline V gives CDR1 SGHRS, CDR2 YFSETQ. The CDR3 contains 17 residues. V was clipped by 3 bases and J by 3 bases; unmatched bases: 7. This clone was counted between two and nine times.

The receptor was derived from a woman in her forties or fifties with active or convalescent COVID-19. This chain connects TRBV5-1 to TRBJ2-1, with TRBD2 identical over 12 bases. Sequencing was performed on peripheral blood. This CDR3 is CASSWAGLAGVYNEQFF. The DNA for the CDR3 is TGCGCCAGCAGCTGGGCGGGACTAGCGGGTGTCTACAATGAGCAGTTCTTC.